Given below is one T cell receptor (beta chain) in context. Its antigen remains unidentified. The PCR contained 60 Vbeta and 13 Jbeta primers. TCRdb's copy holds only in-frame clones and misses some; the assay was immunoSEQ multiplex PCR. The data show 100,000 to 150,000 clones, about 81% seen once. The sample originates from a study of cytomegalovirus exposure and HLA in healthy donors. Study-wide points: Presence/absence analyses assumed roughly uniform sequencing depth across donors. Relative to the approximately 630-donor mean, N-insertions were reportedly fewer in an Asian-associated ancestry cluster in a later analysis.

This sequence was found in a woman in her forties or fifties in good health and CMV-seropositive. Input material: PBMCs.

CDR3 nucleotide sequence: TGTGCCAGCAGCTGGGGGCAGGGACGCTACGAGCAGTACTTC. Its protein product is CASSWGQGRYEQYF. V is TRBV5-5 and J is TRBJ2-7; possibly TRBD1 for D (6 bases). Looked up from germline, CDR1 is SGHKS and CDR2 is YYEKEE (reference sequence). This CDR3 comprises 14 residues. The V end was cut by 3 bases, the J end by 3 bases, with 13 bases between.